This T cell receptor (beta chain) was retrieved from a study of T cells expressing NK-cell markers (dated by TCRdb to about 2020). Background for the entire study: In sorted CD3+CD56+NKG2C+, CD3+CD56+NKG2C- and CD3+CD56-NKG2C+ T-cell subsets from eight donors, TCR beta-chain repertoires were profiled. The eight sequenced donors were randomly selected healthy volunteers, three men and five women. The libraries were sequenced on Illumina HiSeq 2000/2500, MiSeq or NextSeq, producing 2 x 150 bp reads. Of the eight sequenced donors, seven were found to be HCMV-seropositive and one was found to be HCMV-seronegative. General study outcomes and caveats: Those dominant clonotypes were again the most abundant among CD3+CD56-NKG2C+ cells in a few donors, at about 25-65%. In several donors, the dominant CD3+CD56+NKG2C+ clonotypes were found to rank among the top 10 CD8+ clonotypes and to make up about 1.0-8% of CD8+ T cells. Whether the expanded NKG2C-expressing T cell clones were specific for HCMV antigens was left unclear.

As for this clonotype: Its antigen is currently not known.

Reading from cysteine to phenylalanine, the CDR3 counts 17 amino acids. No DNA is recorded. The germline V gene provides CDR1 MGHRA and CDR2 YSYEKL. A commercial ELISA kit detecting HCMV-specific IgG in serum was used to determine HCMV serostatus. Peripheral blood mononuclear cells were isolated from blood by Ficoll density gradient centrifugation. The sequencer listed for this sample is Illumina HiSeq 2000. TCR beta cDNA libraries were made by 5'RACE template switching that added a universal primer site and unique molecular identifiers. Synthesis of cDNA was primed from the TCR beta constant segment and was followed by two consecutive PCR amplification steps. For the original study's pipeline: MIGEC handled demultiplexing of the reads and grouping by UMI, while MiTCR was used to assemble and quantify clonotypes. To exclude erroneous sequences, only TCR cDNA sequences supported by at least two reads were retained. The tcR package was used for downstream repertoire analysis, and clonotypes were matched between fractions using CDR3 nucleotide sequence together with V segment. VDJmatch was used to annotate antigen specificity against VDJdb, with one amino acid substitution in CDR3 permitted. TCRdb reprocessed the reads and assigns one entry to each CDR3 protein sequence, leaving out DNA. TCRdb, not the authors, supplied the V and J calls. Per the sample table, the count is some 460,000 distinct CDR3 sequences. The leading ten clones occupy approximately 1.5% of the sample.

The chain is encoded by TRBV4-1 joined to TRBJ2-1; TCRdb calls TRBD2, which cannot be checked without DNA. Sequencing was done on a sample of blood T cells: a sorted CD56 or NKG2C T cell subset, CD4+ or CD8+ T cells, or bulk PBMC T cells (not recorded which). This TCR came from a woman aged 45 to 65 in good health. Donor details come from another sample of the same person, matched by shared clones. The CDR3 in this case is CASSQYVGRSPPGSRFF.